The rows below give T cell receptor beta chains drawn from one sample of a study of early T cells in non-severe SARS-CoV-2 infection. Using its own MiXCR run on the 5' RACE reads, TCRdb lists one record per CDR3 protein. The repertoire holds more than 25,000 distinct CDR3 sequences, with approximately 5.2% as singletons. Sequencing was performed on whole blood. The receptors shown here come from an adult who was a healthcare worker with PCR-confirmed SARS-CoV-2 infection or an uninfected control (not recorded which). Both conserved end residues are part of each CDR3. Fields, in order: J gene, D gene, clone size, V gene, CDR3 length, CDR3 DNA, CDR3 protein. The D gene is left open where the match is weak. Size tells how often a clone was seen (once, few, many) or the class of an expanded clone, and some rows leave it out.

j_call: TRBJ1-2; d_call: TRBD1; clone_size: many; v_call: TRBV20-1; cdr3_length: 17; cdr3_nt: TGCAGTGCTAGAGATCCCGGGACAGGGGTGAGAAACTATGGCTACACCTTC; cdr3_aa: CSARDPGTGVRNYGYTF
j_call: TRBJ1-2; d_call: .; clone_size: many; v_call: TRBV28; cdr3_length: 16; cdr3_nt: TGTGCCAGCAGTCCTCCCCCGGGACGGACTAACTATGGCTACACCTTC; cdr3_aa: CASSPPPGRTNYGYTF
j_call: TRBJ2-3; d_call: .; clone_size: many; v_call: TRBV19; cdr3_length: 16; cdr3_nt: TGTGCCAGTAGTCCCGTACTAGGGCGAGGCACAGATACGCAGTATTTT; cdr3_aa: CASSPVLGRGTDTQYF
j_call: TRBJ2-7; d_call: .; clone_size: many; v_call: TRBV20-1; cdr3_length: 11; cdr3_nt: TGCAGTGCCTCGGGGAAATACGAGCAGTACTTC; cdr3_aa: CSASGKYEQYF
j_call: TRBJ1-5; d_call: .; clone_size: few; v_call: TRBV2; cdr3_length: 16; cdr3_nt: TGTGCCAGCAGTGAAGCGCTGGGGCAGGGCAATCAGCCCCAGCATTTT; cdr3_aa: CASSEALGQGNQPQHF
j_call: TRBJ1-1; d_call: TRBD1; clone_size: many; v_call: TRBV29-1; cdr3_length: 14; cdr3_nt: TGCAGCGTTGACGCGAGACAGGGGAACACTGAAGCTTTCTTT; cdr3_aa: CSVDARQGNTEAFF
j_call: TRBJ2-1; d_call: .; clone_size: many; v_call: TRBV12-3/TRBV12-4; cdr3_length: 16; cdr3_nt: TGTGCCAGCAGCCTACTCGATCAGGGACTCTACAATGAGCAGTTCTTC; cdr3_aa: CASSLLDQGLYNEQFF
j_call: TRBJ2-3; d_call: .; clone_size: many; v_call: TRBV28; cdr3_length: 15; cdr3_nt: TGTGCCAGCAGTTTACCCACAGAACTCACAGATACGCAGTATTTT; cdr3_aa: CASSLPTELTDTQYF
j_call: TRBJ1-2; d_call: .; clone_size: .; v_call: TRBV6-6; cdr3_length: 13; cdr3_nt: TGTGCCAGCAGTTCACAGGGCGACTATGGCTACACCTTC; cdr3_aa: CASSSQGDYGYTF
j_call: TRBJ2-5; d_call: .; clone_size: few; v_call: TRBV5-6; cdr3_length: 13; cdr3_nt: TGTGCCAGCAGCTTGGCGGTCCAAGAGACCCAGTACTTC; cdr3_aa: CASSLAVQETQYF
j_call: TRBJ1-1; d_call: .; clone_size: many; v_call: TRBV5-5; cdr3_length: 13; cdr3_nt: TGTGCCAGCAGCTTGGCTCTGAACACTGAAGCTTTCTTT; cdr3_aa: CASSLALNTEAFF
j_call: TRBJ1-1; d_call: TRBD1; clone_size: .; v_call: TRBV20-1; cdr3_length: 18; cdr3_nt: TGCAGTGCTAGAGATCAGGGACAGGGGGCTCCGGAGGCGGCTGAAGCTTTCTTT; cdr3_aa: CSARDQGQGAPEAAEAFF
j_call: TRBJ2-3; d_call: .; clone_size: many; v_call: TRBV28; cdr3_length: 17; cdr3_nt: TGTGCCAGCAGTTCCCGCCGTTCCGCAGGCCTCACAGATACGCAGTATTTT; cdr3_aa: CASSSRRSAGLTDTQYF
j_call: TRBJ1-1; d_call: .; clone_size: many; v_call: TRBV6-5; cdr3_length: 13; cdr3_nt: TGTGCCAGCAGTTACTCGGTTTGGACTGAAGCTTTCTTT; cdr3_aa: CASSYSVWTEAFF
j_call: TRBJ2-1; d_call: .; clone_size: many; v_call: TRBV2; cdr3_length: 15; cdr3_nt: TGTGCCAGCAGTGTGGACTGGGGCTCCTACAATGAGCAGTTCTTC; cdr3_aa: CASSVDWGSYNEQFF
j_call: TRBJ2-7; d_call: .; clone_size: many; v_call: TRBV7-3; cdr3_length: 13; cdr3_nt: TGTGCCAGCAGCTGGGGGGTGTCCTACGAGCAGTACTTC; cdr3_aa: CASSWGVSYEQYF
j_call: TRBJ2-7; d_call: TRBD2; clone_size: many; v_call: TRBV11-2; cdr3_length: 15; cdr3_nt: TGTGCCAGCAGGCCAGCGGGGGGGGCTTCCTACGAGCAGTACTTC; cdr3_aa: CASRPAGGASYEQYF
j_call: TRBJ1-5; d_call: .; clone_size: many; v_call: TRBV3-1; cdr3_length: 14; cdr3_nt: TGTGCCAGCAGCCAAGGGGGTTTGGTTCAGCCCCAGCATTTT; cdr3_aa: CASSQGGLVQPQHF
j_call: TRBJ2-7; d_call: .; clone_size: many; v_call: TRBV2; cdr3_length: 14; cdr3_nt: TGTGCCAGCAGTCTGGGTGGGGAGACCTACGAGCAGTACTTC; cdr3_aa: CASSLGGETYEQYF
j_call: TRBJ1-2; d_call: .; clone_size: many; v_call: TRBV19; cdr3_length: 13; cdr3_nt: TGTGCCAGTAGTCCCCCCGGGCCCTATGGCTACACCTTC; cdr3_aa: CASSPPGPYGYTF
j_call: TRBJ2-3; d_call: .; clone_size: many; v_call: TRBV29-1; cdr3_length: 15; cdr3_nt: TGCAGCGTTGAAGAAGGGGGACTACCCACAGATACGCAGTATTTT; cdr3_aa: CSVEEGGLPTDTQYF
j_call: TRBJ2-7; d_call: TRBD1; clone_size: .; v_call: TRBV5-1; cdr3_length: 13; cdr3_nt: TGCGCCAGCAGCTGGGGACAGGGCGGCGAGCAGTACTTC; cdr3_aa: CASSWGQGGEQYF
j_call: TRBJ2-2; d_call: .; clone_size: .; v_call: TRBV19; cdr3_length: 12; cdr3_nt: TGTGCCAGTAGTCCCGGGCGAGGGGAGCTGTTTTTT; cdr3_aa: CASSPGRGELFF
j_call: TRBJ2-3; d_call: TRBD2; clone_size: many; v_call: TRBV7-8; cdr3_length: 15; cdr3_nt: TGTGCCAGCAGACGAAGGACTAGCGGGTTGGATACGCAGTATTTT; cdr3_aa: CASRRRTSGLDTQYF
j_call: TRBJ2-7; d_call: .; clone_size: few; v_call: TRBV12-3/TRBV12-4; cdr3_length: 13; cdr3_nt: TGTGCCAGCAGTCCCCAGCCCGGGGACGAGCAGTACTTC; cdr3_aa: CASSPQPGDEQYF
j_call: TRBJ1-6; d_call: .; clone_size: many; v_call: TRBV5-4; cdr3_length: 14; cdr3_nt: TGTGCCAGCAGCCCCGGCCAGGAGTATTCACCCCTCCACTTT; cdr3_aa: CASSPGQEYSPLHF
j_call: TRBJ2-2; d_call: .; clone_size: many; v_call: TRBV12-3/TRBV12-4; cdr3_length: 13; cdr3_nt: TGTGCCAGCCTACAGGACGGTTTCGGGGAGCTGTTTTTT; cdr3_aa: CASLQDGFGELFF
j_call: TRBJ2-3; d_call: TRBD2; clone_size: many; v_call: TRBV4-1; cdr3_length: 18; cdr3_nt: TGCGCCAGCAGCCCGGGACTAGCGGGGGGGCCTAGCACAGATACGCAGTATTTT; cdr3_aa: CASSPGLAGGPSTDTQYF
j_call: TRBJ2-3; d_call: TRBD2; clone_size: few; v_call: TRBV10-2; cdr3_length: 17; cdr3_nt: TGCGCCAGCAGTGAGTCGCCGGCGGGGGTCGGGACAGATACGCAGTATTTT; cdr3_aa: CASSESPAGVGTDTQYF
j_call: TRBJ1-5; d_call: TRBD1; clone_size: many; v_call: TRBV28; cdr3_length: 15; cdr3_nt: TGTGCCAGCAGGAATCAGGGGGAGGTCAATCAGCCCCAGCATTTT; cdr3_aa: CASRNQGEVNQPQHF